The 13 T cell receptor beta chains below were found in one sample sequenced in a study of CD8+CD57+ T cells in acquired aplastic anemia. CDR3 and TCR beta VDJ profiling relied on genomic DNA as the template. TCRdb recomputed calls from the reads with MiXCR, one row per CDR3 protein. The sample consists of about 240,000 distinct CDR3 sequences, about 44% of them appearing once. All patients picked for sequencing had shown, by flow cytometry, an expansion of CD8+CD57+ cells. Input material: sorted CD4+, CD8+, or CD8+CD57+ T cells (not recorded which) from PBMCs. Receptors originate from a human donor with aplastic anemia.

The chain employs TRBV20-1 and TRBJ2-7; possible D gene TRBD2, 7 bases. Germline V CDR1 and CDR2: DFQATT, SNEGSKA (reference sequence). The CDR3 has 16 amino acids. Between the trimmed V and J ends, which lost 0 bases and 6 bases, there was a span of 21 bases. CDR3 sequence (DNA): TGCAGTGCTAGAGATCGTGGGGGGGGCCGCATTAGCGAGCAGTACTTC. This encodes CSARDRGGGRISEQYF.

This rearrangement joins TRBV4-3 to TRBJ1-2, with D maybe TRBD1 (5 bases). Germline CDR1 is LGHNA and CDR2 is YSLEER. CDR3 length equals 15 residues. Trimming took off 0 bases at V and 4 bases at J, with 12 bases between the two ends. CDR3 coding DNA: TGCGCCAGCAGCCAAGATCGGGGCAGCACCTATGGCTACACCTTC. Translated, it gives CASSQDRGSTYGYTF.

This clonotype was observed a few times. The chain uses TRBV27 and TRBJ2-7; either TRBD1 or TRBD2 may supply D (5 bases each). The CDR3 extends over 13 amino acids. Germline V CDR1 and CDR2: MNHEY, SMNVEV (reference sequence). V dropped 3 bases and J dropped 6 bases, with 12 bases sitting between them. The CDR3 region has the DNA TGTGCCAGCAGTTTGGCCCGGGGCATCGAGCAGTACTTC. Protein sequence: CASSLARGIEQYF.

J is TRBJ2-1 and V is TRBV4-3; the match to TRBD2 covers 7 bases. The junction had 15 bases not matched to a gene; V was cut back by 3 bases and J by 16 bases. Germline CDR1 LGHNA, CDR2 YSLEER. This CDR3 contains 14 residues. For the CDR3, the DNA is TGCGCCAGCAGCCAGGTAGATTCTAGCGGCCGAGTTTTCTTC. Its translation is CASSQVDSSGRVFF.

V gene TRBV20-1 combines with J gene TRBJ1-2; 7 nucleotides align to TRBD1. This CDR3 has 14 amino acids. Trimming took 3 bases from V and 4 from J; bases not matched to a gene: 8. The germline CDR1 and CDR2 sequences are DFQATT and SNEGSKA (reference sequence). The CDR3 bases are TGCAGTGCTAGTGGCAGGGGGGGGCTCTATGGCTACACCTTC. Protein: CSASGRGGLYGYTF.

This clonotype was detected many times. The rearrangement joins TRBV28 to TRBJ1-6; D is possibly TRBD1 (5 bases). The germline gives CDR1 MDHEN, CDR2 SYDVKM. Between the trimmed V and J ends, which lost 7 bases and 10 bases, there was a span of 11 bases. CDR3 length: 12 residues. The CDR3 spells CASTLGVSPLHF. The CDR3 region has the DNA TGTGCCAGCACCCTGGGGGTGTCACCCCTCCACTTT.

This clonotype came up many times. The chain recombines TRBV19 with TRBJ1-2; unclear D gene. Germline V gene data show CDR1 as LNHDA and CDR2 as SQIVND (reference sequence). This CDR3 comprises 15 residues. Trimming stripped 2 bases from V and 4 bases from J, with 14 bases between. CDR3 amino acids: CASSIIRRAGYGYTF. CDR3 in DNA: TGTGCCAGTAGTATAATACGACGGGCAGGCTATGGCTACACCTTC.

Many counts were recorded for this clonotype. V is TRBV7-8 and J is TRBJ2-1, with D perhaps TRBD2 (5 bases). Deletions cut 3 bases from V and 7 bases from J, with 16 bases between. This CDR3 has 15 amino acids. Germline lookup yields CDR1 SGHVS and CDR2 FQNEAQ. CDR3: CASSFGVPPGNEQFF. Written as DNA, the CDR3 is TGTGCCAGCAGCTTTGGCGTACCCCCGGGAAATGAGCAGTTCTTC.

As DNA, the CDR3 is TGTGCCAGCAGTATCGACAGGGACCCGATGGATCAGCCCCAGCATTTT. This gives the protein CASSIDRDPMDQPQHF. The chain couples TRBV2 to TRBJ1-5; 7 bases match TRBD1. V was pared by 5 bases and J by 5 bases, with 12 bases of the junction left unmatched. CDR1 is SNHLY and CDR2 is FYNNEI in the germline V gene. This CDR3 has 16 residues.

In this sample, this clonotype turned up many times. The V call is TRBV19, the J call TRBJ1-1; the D gene is possibly TRBD1 (5 bases). Germline assignment: CDR1 LNHDA and CDR2 SQIVND (reference sequence). CDR3 length equals 16 residues. The V and J ends lost 4 bases and 4 bases respectively, with 19 bases between them. The DNA for the CDR3 is TGTGCCAGTAGTACCCGAACGTGGCCGGGGGGCACTGAAGCTTTCTTT. It encodes CASSTRTWPGGTEAFF.

CDR3 nucleotide sequence: TGTGCCACCAGTGACCCTTCCCCTACTTCCCAAGAGACCCAGTACTTC. It translates to CATSDPSPTSQETQYF. V usage is TRBV24-1 and J usage is TRBJ2-5; D remains ambiguous. CDR1 is KGHDR, CDR2 SFDVKD, per germline. Deletions cut 4 bases from V and 1 base from J, with 15 bases between. The CDR3 totals 16 residues.

This clonotype was found many times. The J gene is TRBJ1-1, the V gene TRBV30; D possibly corresponds to TRBD1 (6 bases). In germline, CDR1 is GTSNPN, CDR2 SVGIG (reference sequence). The CDR3 runs to 13 residues. The V end lost 0 bases, the J end lost 5 bases, and 10 bases lay between the germline ends. The DNA of the CDR3 is TGTGCCTGGAGTGTCGACAGGAGAACTGAAGCTTTCTTT. Residues: CAWSVDRRTEAFF.

The rearrangement uses TRBV29-1 and TRBJ2-7; D gene ambiguous. This CDR3 comprises 12 residues. Looked up from germline, CDR1 is SQVTM and CDR2 is ANQGSEA. Deletions cut 4 bases from V and 2 bases from J, with 9 bases between. The CDR3 nucleotides are TGCAGCGTTGCGTTCACCCCCTACGAGCAGTACGTC. Translating it yields CSVAFTPYEQYV.